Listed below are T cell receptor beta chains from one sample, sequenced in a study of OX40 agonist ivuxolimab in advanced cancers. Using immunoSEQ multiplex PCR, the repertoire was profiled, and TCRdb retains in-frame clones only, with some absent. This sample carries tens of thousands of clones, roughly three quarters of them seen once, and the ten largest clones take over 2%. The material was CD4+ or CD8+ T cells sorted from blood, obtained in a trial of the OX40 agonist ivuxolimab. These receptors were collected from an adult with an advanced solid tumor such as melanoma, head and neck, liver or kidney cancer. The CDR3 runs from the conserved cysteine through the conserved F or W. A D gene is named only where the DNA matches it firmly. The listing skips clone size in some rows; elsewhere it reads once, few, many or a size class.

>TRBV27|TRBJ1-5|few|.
TGTGCCAGCAGTTTATATCCCCCGGGGGGGAGCAATCAGCCCCAGCATTTT
CASSLYPPGGSNQPQHF
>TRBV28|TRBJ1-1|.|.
TGTGCCAGCAGAGGTCGTCCTGAAGCTTTCTTT
CASRGRPEAFF
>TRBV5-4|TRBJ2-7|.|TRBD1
TGTGCCAGCAGCCCTTCACTCAGACAGGGTAAAACCTACGAGCAGTACTTC
CASSPSLRQGKTYEQYF
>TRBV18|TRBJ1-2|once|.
TGTGCCAGCTCACCACGGACCGCGGCCTCTTTCGGTGGCTACACCTTC
CASSPRTAASFGGYTF
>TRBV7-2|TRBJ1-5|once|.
TGTGCCAGCACGACGACCCGGGAGAGCAATCAGCCCCAGCATTTT
CASTTTRESNQPQHF
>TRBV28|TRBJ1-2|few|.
TGTGCCAGCAGCCGACGGACCGGTGAACATGGCTACACCTTC
CASSRRTGEHGYTF
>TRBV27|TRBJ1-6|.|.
TGTGCCAGCAGTTTCGGGAGTAATTCACCCCTCCACTTT
CASSFGSNSPLHF
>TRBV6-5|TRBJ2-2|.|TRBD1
TGTGCCAGCACCAACAGGGGGAACACCGGGGAGCTGTTTTTT
CASTNRGNTGELFF
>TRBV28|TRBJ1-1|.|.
TGTGCCAGCAGTTTATGGGCGCCCCGGGGTGAAGCTTTCTTT
CASSLWAPRGEAFF
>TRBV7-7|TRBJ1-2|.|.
TGTGCTAGCAGCTCGCCCGACAATACAGGGCCGGCTGGCTACACCTTC
CASSSPDNTGPAGYTF
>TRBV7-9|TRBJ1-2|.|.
TGTGCCAGCAGCTTAGGGATGGGGGCTAGTCCTGGCTACACCTTC
CASSLGMGASPGYTF
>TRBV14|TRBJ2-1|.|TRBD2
TGTGCCAGCAGCCAAGATTGGACTAGCGGGAGCTCCTACAATGAGCAGTTCTTC
CASSQDWTSGSSYNEQFF
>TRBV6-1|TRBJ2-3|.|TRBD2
TGTGCCAGCACCGCGGGACTAGCGGGTAGACCGCAGTATTTT
CASTAGLAGRPQYF
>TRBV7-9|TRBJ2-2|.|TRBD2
TGTGCCAGCAGCTCCCCAAGCGGGAGAAACACCGGGGAGCTGTTTTTT
CASSSPSGRNTGELFF
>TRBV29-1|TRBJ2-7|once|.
TGCAGCGTTGAAGAAGGGAACTTC
CSVEEGNF
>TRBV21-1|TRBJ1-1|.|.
TGTGCCAGCAGCAAAGCGCGGAGGGGAGCTTTCTTT
CASSKARRGAFF
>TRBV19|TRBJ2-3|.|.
TGTGCCAGTAGGGACAAAAACACAGATACGCAGTATTTT
CASRDKNTDTQYF
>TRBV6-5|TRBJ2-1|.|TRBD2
TGTGCCAGCAGTCGGACTAGCAGCAAATACAATGAGCAGTTCTTC
CASSRTSSKYNEQFF
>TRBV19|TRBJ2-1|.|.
TGTGCCAGTAGTATAGCTGGAACAGGGACCAATGAGCAGTTCTTC
CASSIAGTGTNEQFF
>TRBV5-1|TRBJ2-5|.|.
TGCGCCAGCAGTAACGGAGGTCTTTTGGAGACCCAGTACTTC
CASSNGGLLETQYF